A selection of T cell receptor beta chains follows, all from one sample in a study of T cells in Graves' hyperthyroidism and ophthalmopathy. TCRdb fed the multiplex PCR reads into MiXCR, producing one record per CDR3 protein. The table lists hundreds of thousands of distinct CDR3 sequences, about 14% of them singletons. Specimen: blood. The receptors come from a woman aged 18 to 35 with Graves' hyperthyroidism. The CDR3 runs from the conserved cysteine through the conserved F or W. A D gene is named only where the DNA matches it firmly. Size tells how often a clone was seen (once, few, many) or the class of an expanded clone, and some rows leave it out.

j_call: TRBJ2-1; v_call: TRBV7-9; d_call: -; clone_size: -; cdr3_nt: TGTGCCAGCAGCCCCTTACCGGGTGTAGGCTCCTACAATGAGCAGTTCTTC; cdr3_aa: CASSPLPGVGSYNEQFF
j_call: TRBJ2-7; v_call: TRBV25-1; d_call: TRBD2; clone_size: few; cdr3_nt: TGTGCCAGCAGTGAGGACGGGAGGCCCCCCGAGCAGTACTTC; cdr3_aa: CASSEDGRPPEQYF
j_call: TRBJ2-3; v_call: TRBV30; d_call: TRBD2; clone_size: -; cdr3_nt: TGTGCCTGGAGTGTACCCGTGACTAGCCTGAGCACAGATACGCAGTATTTT; cdr3_aa: CAWSVPVTSLSTDTQYF
j_call: TRBJ2-1; v_call: TRBV29-1; d_call: TRBD2; clone_size: -; cdr3_nt: TGCACCTCTAGTGGGCTAGCGGGGAGCTCCTACAATGAGCAGTTCTTC; cdr3_aa: CTSSGLAGSSYNEQFF
j_call: TRBJ2-1; v_call: TRBV9; d_call: TRBD2; clone_size: -; cdr3_nt: TGTGCCAGCAGCGTATTACTAGCCCTAGCGGATGAGCAGTTCTTC; cdr3_aa: CASSVLLALADEQFF
j_call: TRBJ2-7; v_call: TRBV11-3; d_call: TRBD2; clone_size: few; cdr3_nt: TGTGCCAGCAGCCGTACGGTCGGGACTAGCGGGAGCTCCTACGAGCAGTACTTC; cdr3_aa: CASSRTVGTSGSSYEQYF
j_call: TRBJ2-7; v_call: TRBV28; d_call: TRBD1; clone_size: -; cdr3_nt: TGTGCCAGCAGTCCGACAGGGAGAGGCAGGTACTTC; cdr3_aa: CASSPTGRGRYF
j_call: TRBJ1-6; v_call: TRBV30; d_call: TRBD1; clone_size: few; cdr3_nt: TGTGCCTGGACCAGGGGGCGCGCCCTCCACTTT; cdr3_aa: CAWTRGRALHF
j_call: TRBJ2-6; v_call: TRBV6-5; d_call: TRBD2; clone_size: few; cdr3_nt: TGTGCCAGCAGTTACGTGGGGCTAGCGGGAGGCTCCGGGGCCAACGTCCTGACTTTC; cdr3_aa: CASSYVGLAGGSGANVLTF
j_call: TRBJ2-3; v_call: TRBV7-2; d_call: TRBD2; clone_size: once; cdr3_nt: TGTGCCAGCAGCCCCCGGCCTAGCGGGAGGGTAGGCACAGATACGCAGTATTTT; cdr3_aa: CASSPRPSGRVGTDTQYF
j_call: TRBJ1-1; v_call: TRBV29-1; d_call: TRBD1; clone_size: -; cdr3_nt: TGCAGCGTTGAAGATTTGGGACAGGGGAACACTGAAGCTTTCTTT; cdr3_aa: CSVEDLGQGNTEAFF
j_call: TRBJ2-3; v_call: TRBV28; d_call: -; clone_size: -; cdr3_nt: TGTGCCAGCAGCGGCGGGGGCCTTGGGACGGATACGCAGTATTTT; cdr3_aa: CASSGGGLGTDTQYF
j_call: TRBJ2-2; v_call: TRBV18; d_call: TRBD2; clone_size: -; cdr3_nt: TGTGCCAGCTCACCAGGTCGCGGGAGCGGTACCGGGGAGCTGTTTTTT; cdr3_aa: CASSPGRGSGTGELFF
j_call: TRBJ1-5; v_call: TRBV13; d_call: -; clone_size: many; cdr3_nt: TGTGCCAGCAGCTTAGAAGGGGGGCCCCAGCATTTT; cdr3_aa: CASSLEGGPQHF
j_call: TRBJ2-3; v_call: TRBV2; d_call: TRBD2; clone_size: many; cdr3_nt: TGTGCCAGCAGTGATGATCGGGAGGAGTGGGGAGATACGCAGTATTTT; cdr3_aa: CASSDDREEWGDTQYF
j_call: TRBJ2-7; v_call: TRBV6-1; d_call: -; clone_size: -; cdr3_nt: TGTGCCAGCAGTCGGTGGGACGGCGGCTACGAGCAGTACTTC; cdr3_aa: CASSRWDGGYEQYF
j_call: TRBJ1-1; v_call: TRBV7-9; d_call: -; clone_size: -; cdr3_nt: TGTGCCAGCAGCTTAGTAGTGGGCGACACTGAAGCTTTCTTT; cdr3_aa: CASSLVVGDTEAFF
j_call: TRBJ2-7; v_call: TRBV7-9; d_call: -; clone_size: many; cdr3_nt: TGTGCCAGCAGCTCGACTAGTCGCTCCTACGAGCAGTACTTC; cdr3_aa: CASSSTSRSYEQYF
j_call: TRBJ2-3; v_call: TRBV24-1; d_call: -; clone_size: many; cdr3_nt: TGTGCCACCAGTGATAGGTTTGGTCTCGGCAGCCCAGATACGCAGTATTTT; cdr3_aa: CATSDRFGLGSPDTQYF